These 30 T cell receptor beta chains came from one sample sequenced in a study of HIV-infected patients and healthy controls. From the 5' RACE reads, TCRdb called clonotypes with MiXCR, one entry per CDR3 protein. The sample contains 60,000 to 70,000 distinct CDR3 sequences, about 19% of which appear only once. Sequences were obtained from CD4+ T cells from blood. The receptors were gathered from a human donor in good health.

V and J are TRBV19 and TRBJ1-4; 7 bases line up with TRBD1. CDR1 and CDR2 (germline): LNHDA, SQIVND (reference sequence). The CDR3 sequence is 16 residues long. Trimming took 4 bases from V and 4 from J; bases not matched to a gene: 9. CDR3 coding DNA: TGTGCCAGTAGTAACGGACAGGACCTTTATAATGAAAAACTGTTTTTT. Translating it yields CASSNGQDLYNEKLFF.

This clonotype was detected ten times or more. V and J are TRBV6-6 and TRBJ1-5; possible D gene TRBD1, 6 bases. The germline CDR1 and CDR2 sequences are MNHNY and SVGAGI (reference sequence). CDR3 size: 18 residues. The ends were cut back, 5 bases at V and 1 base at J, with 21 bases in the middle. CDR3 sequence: CASSQAGADTFSNQPQHF. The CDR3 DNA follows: TGTGCCAGCAGTCAGGCGGGGGCAGACACTTTCAGCAATCAGCCCCAGCATTTT.

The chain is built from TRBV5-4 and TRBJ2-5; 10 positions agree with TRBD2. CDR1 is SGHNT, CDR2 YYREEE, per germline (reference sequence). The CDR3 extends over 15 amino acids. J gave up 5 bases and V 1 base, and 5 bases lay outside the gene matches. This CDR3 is CASSLRTAGGETQYF. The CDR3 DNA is TGTGCCAGCAGCTTGAGAACAGCGGGAGGGGAGACCCAGTACTTC.

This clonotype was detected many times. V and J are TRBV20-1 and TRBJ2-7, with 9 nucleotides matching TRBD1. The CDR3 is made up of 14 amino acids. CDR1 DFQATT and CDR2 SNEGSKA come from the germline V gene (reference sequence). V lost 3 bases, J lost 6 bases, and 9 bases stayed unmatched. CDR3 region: CSARDRTGAPEQYF. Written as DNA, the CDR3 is TGCAGTGCTAGGGATCGGACAGGGGCCCCCGAGCAGTACTTC.

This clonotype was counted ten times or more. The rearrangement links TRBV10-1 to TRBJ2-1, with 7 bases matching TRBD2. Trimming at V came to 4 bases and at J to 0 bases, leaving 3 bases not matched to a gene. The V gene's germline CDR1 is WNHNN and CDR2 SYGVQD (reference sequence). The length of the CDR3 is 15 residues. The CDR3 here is CASSGAGVSYNEQFF. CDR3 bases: TGCGCCAGCAGTGGCGCGGGAGTCTCCTACAATGAGCAGTTCTTC.

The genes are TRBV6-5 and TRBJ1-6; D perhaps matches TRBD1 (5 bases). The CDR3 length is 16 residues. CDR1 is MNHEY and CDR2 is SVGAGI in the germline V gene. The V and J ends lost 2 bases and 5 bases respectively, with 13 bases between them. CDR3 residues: CASSYAGPLNNSPLHF. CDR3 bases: TGTGCCAGCAGTTACGCGGGACCGCTAAATAATTCACCCCTCCACTTT.

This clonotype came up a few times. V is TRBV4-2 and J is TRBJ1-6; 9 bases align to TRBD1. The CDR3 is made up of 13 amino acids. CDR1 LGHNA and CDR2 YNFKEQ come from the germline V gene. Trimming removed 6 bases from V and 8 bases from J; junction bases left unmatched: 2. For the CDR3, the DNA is TGTGCCAGCAGTCGGACAGGGGATTCACCCCTCCACTTT. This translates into CASSRTGDSPLHF.

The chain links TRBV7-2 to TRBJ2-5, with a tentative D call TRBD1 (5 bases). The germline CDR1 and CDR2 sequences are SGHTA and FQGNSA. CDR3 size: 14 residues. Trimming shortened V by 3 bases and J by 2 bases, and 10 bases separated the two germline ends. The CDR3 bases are TGTGCCAGCAGCTTGCGACAGACACAAGAGACCCAGTACTTC. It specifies CASSLRQTQETQYF.

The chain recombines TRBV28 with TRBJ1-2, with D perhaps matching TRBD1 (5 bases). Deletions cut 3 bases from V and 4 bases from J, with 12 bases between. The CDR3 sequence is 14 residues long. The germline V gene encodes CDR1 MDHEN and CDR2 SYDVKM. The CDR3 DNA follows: TGTGCCAGCAGTTTTGGCAGGGAAAGCTATGGCTACACCTTC. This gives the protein CASSFGRESYGYTF.

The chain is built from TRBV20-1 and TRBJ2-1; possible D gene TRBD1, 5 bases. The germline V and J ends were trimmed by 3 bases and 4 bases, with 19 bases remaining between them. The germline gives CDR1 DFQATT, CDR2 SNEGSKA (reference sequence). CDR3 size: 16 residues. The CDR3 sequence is CSASKWTPTLYNEQFF. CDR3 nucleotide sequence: TGCAGTGCTAGCAAGTGGACACCTACACTATACAATGAGCAGTTCTTC.

CDR3 DNA: TGCAGTGCTAGCGACGCGGTAAACCCCACTGAAGCTTTCTTT. It yields the protein CSASDAVNPTEAFF. The chain joins TRBV20-1 to TRBJ1-1; no definite D call. The ends were cut back, 3 bases at V and 4 bases at J, with 15 bases in the middle. In germline, CDR1 is DFQATT, CDR2 SNEGSKA (reference sequence). The CDR3 consists of 14 residues.

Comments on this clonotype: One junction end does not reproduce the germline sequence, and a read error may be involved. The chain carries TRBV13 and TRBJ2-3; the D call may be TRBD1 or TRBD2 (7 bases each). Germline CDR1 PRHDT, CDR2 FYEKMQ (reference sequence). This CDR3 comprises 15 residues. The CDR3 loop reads CTSSQRAGGADTQYF. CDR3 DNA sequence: TGTACCAGCAGCCAAAGGGCAGGGGGGGCAGATACGCAGTATTTT. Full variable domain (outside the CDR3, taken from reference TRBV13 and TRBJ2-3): AAGVIQSPRHLIKEKRETATLKCYPIPRHDTVYWYQQGPGQDPQFLISFYEKMQSDKGSIPDRFSAQQFSDYHSELNMSSLELGDSALYFCTSSQRAGGADTQYFGPGTRLTVL.

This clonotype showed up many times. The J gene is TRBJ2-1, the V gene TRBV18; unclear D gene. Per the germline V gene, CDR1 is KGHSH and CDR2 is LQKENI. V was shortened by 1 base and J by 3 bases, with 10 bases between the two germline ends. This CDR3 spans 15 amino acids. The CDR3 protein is CASSPRQEIYNEQFF. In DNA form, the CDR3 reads TGTGCCAGCTCACCACGGCAGGAGATCTACAATGAGCAGTTCTTC.

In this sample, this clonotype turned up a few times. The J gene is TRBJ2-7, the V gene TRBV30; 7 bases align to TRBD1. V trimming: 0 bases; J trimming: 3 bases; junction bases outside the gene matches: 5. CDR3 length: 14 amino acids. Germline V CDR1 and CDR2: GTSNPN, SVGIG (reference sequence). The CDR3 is CAWSVPPGGYEQYF. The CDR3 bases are TGTGCCTGGAGTGTACCCCCAGGGGGCTACGAGCAGTACTTC.

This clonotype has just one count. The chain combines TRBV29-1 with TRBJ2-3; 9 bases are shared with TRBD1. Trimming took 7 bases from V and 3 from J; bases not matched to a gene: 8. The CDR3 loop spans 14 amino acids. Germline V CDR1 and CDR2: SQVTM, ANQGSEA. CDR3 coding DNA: TGCAGCGCCGAAGGACAGGGGAGGACAGATACGCAGTATTTT. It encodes CSAEGQGRTDTQYF.

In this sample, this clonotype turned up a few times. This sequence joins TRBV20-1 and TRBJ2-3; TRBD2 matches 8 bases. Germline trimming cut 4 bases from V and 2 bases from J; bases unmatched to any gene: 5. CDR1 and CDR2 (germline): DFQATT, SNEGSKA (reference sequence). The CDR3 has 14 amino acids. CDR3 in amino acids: CSATISGNTDTQYF. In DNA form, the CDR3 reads TGCAGTGCTACCATTAGCGGGAACACAGATACGCAGTATTTT.

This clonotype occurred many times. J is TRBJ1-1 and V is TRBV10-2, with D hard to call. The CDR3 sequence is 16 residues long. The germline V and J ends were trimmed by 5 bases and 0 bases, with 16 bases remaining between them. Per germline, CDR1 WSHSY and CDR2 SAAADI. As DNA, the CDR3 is TGCGCCAGCAGTTCTCTAAACAGCGGCATGAACACTGAAGCTTTCTTT. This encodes CASSSLNSGMNTEAFF.

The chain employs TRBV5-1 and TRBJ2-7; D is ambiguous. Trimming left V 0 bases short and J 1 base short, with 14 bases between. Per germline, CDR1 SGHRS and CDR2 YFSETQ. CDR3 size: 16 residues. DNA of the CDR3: TGCGCCAGCAGCTTGGGATCCATGGACGGATCCTACGAGCAGTACTTC. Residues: CASSLGSMDGSYEQYF.

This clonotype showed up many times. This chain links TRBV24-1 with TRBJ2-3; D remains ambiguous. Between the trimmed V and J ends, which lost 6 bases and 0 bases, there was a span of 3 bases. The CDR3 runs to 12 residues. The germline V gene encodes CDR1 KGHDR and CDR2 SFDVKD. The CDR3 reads CATSMSTDTQYF. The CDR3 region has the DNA TGTGCCACCAGTATGAGCACAGATACGCAGTATTTT.

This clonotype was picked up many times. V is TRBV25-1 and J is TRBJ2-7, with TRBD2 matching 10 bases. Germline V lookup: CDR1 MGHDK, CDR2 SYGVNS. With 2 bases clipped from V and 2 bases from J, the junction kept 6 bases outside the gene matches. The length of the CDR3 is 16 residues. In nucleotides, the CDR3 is TGTGCCAGCAGTGAAAGCCCAGCGGGAGGGCCCTACGAGCAGTACTTC. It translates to CASSESPAGGPYEQYF.

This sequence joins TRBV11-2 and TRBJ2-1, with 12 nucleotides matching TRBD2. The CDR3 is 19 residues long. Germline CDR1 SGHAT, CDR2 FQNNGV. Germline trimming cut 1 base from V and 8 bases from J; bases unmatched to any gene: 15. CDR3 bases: TGTGCCAGCAGCTTAGGTCTCCTAGCGGGAGGGACGTTCCCCGATGAGCAGTTCTTC. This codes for CASSLGLLAGGTFPDEQFF.

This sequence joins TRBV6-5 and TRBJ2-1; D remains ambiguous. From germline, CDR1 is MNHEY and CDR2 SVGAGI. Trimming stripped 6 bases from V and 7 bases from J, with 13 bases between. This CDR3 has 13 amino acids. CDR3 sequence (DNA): TGTGCCAGCAGAACTGAGCGTTTGAATGAGCAGTTCTTC. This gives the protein CASRTERLNEQFF.

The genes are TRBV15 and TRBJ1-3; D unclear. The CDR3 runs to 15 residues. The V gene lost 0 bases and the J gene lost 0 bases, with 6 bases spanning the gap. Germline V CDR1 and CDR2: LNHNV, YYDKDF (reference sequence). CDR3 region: CATSREVSSGNTIYF. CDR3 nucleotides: TGTGCCACCAGCAGAGAGGTGAGCTCTGGAAACACCATATATTTT.

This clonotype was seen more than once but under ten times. DNA of the CDR3: TGTGCCATCCCAGCTAACTATGGCTACACCTTC. It yields the protein CAIPANYGYTF. The V call is TRBV10-3, the J call TRBJ1-2; D is ambiguous. This CDR3 region has 11 residues. Looked up from germline, CDR1 is ENHRY and CDR2 is SYGVKD. V lost 8 bases to trimming and J lost 0 bases, with 4 bases between them.

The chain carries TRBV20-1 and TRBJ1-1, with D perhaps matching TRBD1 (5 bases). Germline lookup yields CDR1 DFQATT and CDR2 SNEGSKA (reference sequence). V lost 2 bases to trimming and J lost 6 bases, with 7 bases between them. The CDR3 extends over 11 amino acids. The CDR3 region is CSARSGPEAFF. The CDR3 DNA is TGCAGTGCTAGATCAGGGCCTGAAGCTTTCTTT.

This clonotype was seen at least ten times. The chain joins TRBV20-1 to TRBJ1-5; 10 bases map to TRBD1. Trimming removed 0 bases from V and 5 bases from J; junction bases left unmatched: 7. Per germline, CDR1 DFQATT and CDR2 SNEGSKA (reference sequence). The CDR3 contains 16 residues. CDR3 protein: CSARDRDRGFDQPQHF. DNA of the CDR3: TGCAGTGCTAGAGATAGGGACAGGGGTTTCGATCAGCCCCAGCATTTT.

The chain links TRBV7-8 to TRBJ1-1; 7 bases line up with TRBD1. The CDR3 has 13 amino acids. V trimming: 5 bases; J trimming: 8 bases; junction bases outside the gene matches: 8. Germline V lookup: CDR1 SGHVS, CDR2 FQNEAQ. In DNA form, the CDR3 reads TGTGCCAGCAGCAACTACAGGGGAGAAGAAGCTTTCTTT. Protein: CASSNYRGEEAFF. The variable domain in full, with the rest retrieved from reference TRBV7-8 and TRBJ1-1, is GAGVSQSPRYKVAKRGQDVALRCDPISGHVSLFWYQQALGQGPEFLTYFQNEAQLDKSGLPSDRFFAERPEGSVSTLKIQRTQQEDSAVYLCASSNYRGEEAFFGQGTRLTVV.

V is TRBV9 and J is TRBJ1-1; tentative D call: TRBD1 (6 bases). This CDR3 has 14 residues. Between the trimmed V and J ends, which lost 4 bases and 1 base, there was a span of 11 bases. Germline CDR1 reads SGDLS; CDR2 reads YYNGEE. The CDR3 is CASSKTTGNTEAFF. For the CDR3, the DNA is TGTGCCAGCAGCAAAACGACAGGGAACACTGAAGCTTTCTTT.

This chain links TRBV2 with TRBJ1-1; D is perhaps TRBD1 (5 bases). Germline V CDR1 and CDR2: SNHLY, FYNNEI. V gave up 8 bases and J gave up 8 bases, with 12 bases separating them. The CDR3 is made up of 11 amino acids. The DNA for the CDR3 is TGTGCCAGCGGGCCCAGGGCGGAAGCTTTCTTT. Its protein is CASGPRAEAFF.

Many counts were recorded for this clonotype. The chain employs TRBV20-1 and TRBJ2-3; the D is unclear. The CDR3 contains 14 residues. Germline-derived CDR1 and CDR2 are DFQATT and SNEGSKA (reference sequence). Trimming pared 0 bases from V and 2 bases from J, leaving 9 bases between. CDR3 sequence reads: CSARDVGYTDTQYF. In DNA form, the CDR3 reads TGCAGTGCTAGAGATGTAGGGTACACAGATACGCAGTATTTT.